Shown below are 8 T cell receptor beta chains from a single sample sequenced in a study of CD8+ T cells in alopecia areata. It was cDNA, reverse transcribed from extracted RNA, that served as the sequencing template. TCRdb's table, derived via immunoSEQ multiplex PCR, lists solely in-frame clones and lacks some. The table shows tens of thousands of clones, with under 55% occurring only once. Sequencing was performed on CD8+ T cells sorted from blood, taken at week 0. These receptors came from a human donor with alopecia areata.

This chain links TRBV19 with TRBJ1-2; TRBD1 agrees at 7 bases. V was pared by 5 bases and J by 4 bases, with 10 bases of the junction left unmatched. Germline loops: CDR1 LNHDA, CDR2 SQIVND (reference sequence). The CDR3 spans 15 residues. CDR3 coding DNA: TGTGCCAGTAGTCCCGCCCCAGGGGGAGGCTATGGCTACACCTTC. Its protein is CASSPAPGGGYGYTF.

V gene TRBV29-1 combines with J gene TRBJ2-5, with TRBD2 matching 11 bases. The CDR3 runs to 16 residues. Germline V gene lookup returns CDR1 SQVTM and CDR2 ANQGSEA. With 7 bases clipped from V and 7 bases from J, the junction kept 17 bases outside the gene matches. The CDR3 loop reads CSAVFLTSGERVTQYF. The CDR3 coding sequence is TGCAGCGCTGTTTTTCTGACTAGCGGGGAAAGGGTGACCCAGTACTTC.

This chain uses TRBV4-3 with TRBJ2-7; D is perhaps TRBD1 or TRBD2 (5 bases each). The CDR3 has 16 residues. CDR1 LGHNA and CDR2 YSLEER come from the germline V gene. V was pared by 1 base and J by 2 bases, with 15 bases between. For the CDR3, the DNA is TGCGCCAGCAGCCAAGCTCATTGGGGACGCCCCTACGAGCAGTACTTC. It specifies CASSQAHWGRPYEQYF.

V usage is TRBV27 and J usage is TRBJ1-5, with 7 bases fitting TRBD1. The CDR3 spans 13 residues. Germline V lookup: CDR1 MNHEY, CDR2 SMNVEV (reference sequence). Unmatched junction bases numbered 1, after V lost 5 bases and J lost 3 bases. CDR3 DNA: TGTGCCAGCAGTGACAGGGACAATCAGCCCCAGCATTTT. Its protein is CASSDRDNQPQHF.

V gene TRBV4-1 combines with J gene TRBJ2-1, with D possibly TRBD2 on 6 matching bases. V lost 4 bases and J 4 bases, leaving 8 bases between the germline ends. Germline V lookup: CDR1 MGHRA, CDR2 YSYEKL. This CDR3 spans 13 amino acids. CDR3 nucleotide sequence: TGCGCCAGCAGCCTCGGGGGATACAATGAGCAGTTCTTC. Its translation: CASSLGGYNEQFF.

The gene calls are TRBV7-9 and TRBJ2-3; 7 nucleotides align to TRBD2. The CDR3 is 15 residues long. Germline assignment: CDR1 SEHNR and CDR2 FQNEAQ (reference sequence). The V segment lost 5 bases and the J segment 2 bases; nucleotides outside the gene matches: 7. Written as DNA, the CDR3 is TGTGCCAGCAGCATCCGGGGACTACCCACAGATACGCAGTATTTT. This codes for CASSIRGLPTDTQYF.

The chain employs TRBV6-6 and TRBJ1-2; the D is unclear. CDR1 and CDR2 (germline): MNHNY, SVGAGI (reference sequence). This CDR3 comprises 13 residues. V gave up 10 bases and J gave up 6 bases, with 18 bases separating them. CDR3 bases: TGTGCCATCCCTGGACGTGATCCAAATGGCTACACCTTC. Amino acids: CAIPGRDPNGYTF.

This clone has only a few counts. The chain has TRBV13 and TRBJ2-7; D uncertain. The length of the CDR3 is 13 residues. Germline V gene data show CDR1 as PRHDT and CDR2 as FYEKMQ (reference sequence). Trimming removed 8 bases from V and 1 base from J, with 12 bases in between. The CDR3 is CASSKGSSYEQYF. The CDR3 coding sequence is TGTGCCAGCTCAAAGGGTTCTTCCTACGAGCAGTACTTC.